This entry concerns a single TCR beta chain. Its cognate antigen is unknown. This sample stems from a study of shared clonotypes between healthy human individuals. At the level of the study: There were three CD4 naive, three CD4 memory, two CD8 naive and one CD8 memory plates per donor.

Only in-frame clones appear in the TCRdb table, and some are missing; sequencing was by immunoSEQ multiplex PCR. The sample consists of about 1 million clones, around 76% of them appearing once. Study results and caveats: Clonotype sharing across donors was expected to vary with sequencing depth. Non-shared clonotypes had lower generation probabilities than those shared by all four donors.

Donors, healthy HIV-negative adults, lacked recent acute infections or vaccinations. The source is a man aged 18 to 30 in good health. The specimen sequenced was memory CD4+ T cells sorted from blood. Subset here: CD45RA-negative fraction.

CDR3 loop: CASSASAGGFYYNEQFF. In DNA, the CDR3 is TGTGCCAGCAGCGCCTCCGCAGGGGGGTTTTACTACAATGAGCAGTTCTTC. The chain couples TRBV7-2 to TRBJ2-1; D is perhaps TRBD1 (7 bases). The germline V and J ends were trimmed by 5 bases and 3 bases, with 20 bases remaining between them. This CDR3 is built from 17 residues. Per germline, CDR1 SGHTA and CDR2 FQGNSA.